This TCR beta chain was retrieved from a study of cytomegalovirus exposure and HLA in healthy donors. Study summary: Unique TCRs numbering 75 million to 95 million, obtained from HLA-typed donors, made up an early data release.

In the PCR, 60 Vbeta and 13 Jbeta primers were used. Measured with immunoSEQ multiplex PCR; TCRdb has only the in-frame clones, and not every one. In total, the table holds tens of thousands of clones. V lost 0 bases and J 3 bases, leaving 12 bases between the germline ends. CDR3 size: 16 residues. Looked up from germline, CDR1 is MGHRA and CDR2 is YSYEKL. The specimen was PBMCs. This TCR was sampled from a female donor in good health and CMV-seronegative. The chain joins TRBV4-1 to TRBJ1-5; D may be TRBD1 (6 bases). CDR3 in amino acids: CASSQDPGAYNQPQHF. The DNA for the CDR3 is TGCGCCAGCAGCCAAGACCCAGGGGCCTACAATCAGCCCCAGCATTTT.